The clone carrying this T cell receptor beta chain came up many times. Its specificity is unknown. The data belong to a study of T-cell reconstitution after alpha-beta-depleted transplantation in children. Study findings and constraints: A year post-transplant, T-cell counts and diversity derived mostly from newly produced T cells.

The CDR3 has 15 residues. Germline V CDR1 and CDR2: DFQATT, SNEGSKA (reference sequence). V lost 4 bases and J lost 2, with 16 bases in between. Unique molecular identifiers were used to barcode this TCRbeta library. One entry per CDR3 protein results from TCRdb running MiXCR on the PCR reads. The table includes a few hundred thousand distinct CDR3 sequences, 10% to 15% detected once. The specimen was PBMCs, mostly from graft donor cells, collected 360 days after TCRalphabeta/CD19-depleted stem cell transplant. The origin of this receptor is a male patient between 10 and 17 years old who had a stem cell transplant for acute myeloid leukemia, so the T cells may come from the graft donor. This sequence joins TRBV20-1 and TRBJ2-3; D uncertain. The CDR3 is CSAILAVPSTDTQYF. As DNA, the CDR3 is TGCAGTGCTATCTTGGCGGTTCCATCCACAGATACGCAGTATTTT.